The clone carrying this T cell receptor beta chain was seen at least ten times. Its antigen is unidentified. Germline V lookup: CDR1 SGHRS, CDR2 YFSETQ. After removal of 4 bases from V and 4 bases from J, the junction contained 5 bases not matched to a gene. There are 14 residues in the CDR3. Here immunoSEQ multiplex PCR was the method, and the copy in TCRdb shows in-frame clones only, minus some. The sample yields about 25,000 clones, without any singletons. The related graft donor's blood sample was taken on the day of bone marrow donation. The data belong to a study of T cells after posttransplantation cyclophosphamide. Study-level points and caveats: Later post-transplant blood repertoires were often dominated by donor CD8+ memory clones. TRB clonality was highly associated with recipient CMV seropositivity and reactivation. Skin or GI-infiltrating T cells shared few TRB sequences with blood.

The clonotype originates from a man aged 50 or older in good health, CMV-negative, and a related stem cell transplant donor. The chain couples TRBV5-1 to TRBJ1-2, with 9 bases that match TRBD1. The sequenced sample was PBMCs. In DNA form, the CDR3 reads TGCGCCAGCAGCGTGACAGGGGGGGGCTATGGCTACACCTTC. Encoded protein: CASSVTGGGYGYTF.